The source of this T cell receptor (beta chain) is a study of T-cell reconstitution after alpha-beta-depleted transplantation in children. A TCRbeta library incorporating unique molecular identifiers was prepared. TCRdb itself ran the PCR reads through MiXCR, one entry per CDR3 protein. Of 500,000 to 600,000 distinct CDR3 sequences listed, 30% to 35% are singletons. Germline lookup yields CDR1 SGHTA and CDR2 FQGNSA. Trimming pared 2 bases from V and 12 bases from J, leaving 17 bases between. This CDR3 comprises 14 residues. The rearrangement links TRBV7-2 to TRBJ2-1; D ambiguous. Sequencing was performed on PBMCs from the stem cell graft donor, taken from the stem cell graft. This clonotype was obtained from a human donor who donated a stem cell graft to a child with aplastic anemia. The CDR3 loop is CASSLSISRKSQFF. The CDR3 DNA reads as TGTGCCAGCAGCTTATCTATATCGAGGAAATCGCAGTTCTTC.